This T cell receptor (beta chain) comes out of a study of cytomegalovirus exposure and HLA in healthy donors. Whole-study results and caveats: According to the study, 160 or so TCR beta chains were cytomegalovirus-associated. When presence/absence was analysed, sequencing depth was taken to be roughly uniform across donors.

Primers for the PCR totalled 60 Vbeta and 13 Jbeta. TCRdb keeps only in-frame clones here, not all; method: immunoSEQ multiplex PCR. The table has about 60,000 clones, roughly 78% seen once. For this clone: Antigen: not known.

Those who donated were healthy bone marrow donors. Trimming shortened V by 2 bases and J by 0 bases, and 10 bases separated the two germline ends. Germline V gives CDR1 SGDLS, CDR2 YYNGEE. This CDR3 spans 15 amino acids. Sequenced: PBMCs. The TCR originated in a woman aged 25 to 39 in good health and CMV-seronegative. The chain links TRBV9 to TRBJ2-3, with unresolved D. The CDR3 loop is CASSVSATSTDTQYF. CDR3 bases: TGTGCCAGCAGCGTGAGCGCCACTAGCACAGATACGCAGTATTTT.